This TCR beta chain was sequenced during a study of cytomegalovirus exposure and HLA in healthy donors. PCR amplification relied on 60 Vbeta primers (plus 13 Jbeta primers). Only in-frame clones appear in the TCRdb table, and some are missing; sequencing was by immunoSEQ multiplex PCR. Among roughly 150,000 clones listed, roughly 82% were seen once. Looked up from germline, CDR1 is SGHAT and CDR2 is FQNNGV. Trimming removed 7 bases from V and 1 base from J, with 10 bases in between. This CDR3 is 13 amino acids long. The chain carries TRBV11-2 and TRBJ1-1; D remains ambiguous. This sequence was found in a woman aged 50 to 65 in good health and CMV-seropositive. The specimen was PBMCs. The CDR3 is CASTGKTNTEAFF. CDR3 coding DNA: TGTGCCAGCACCGGGAAGACGAACACTGAAGCTTTCTTT.